The subject of this entry is one T cell receptor beta chain. This specimen belongs to a study of blood T cells in healthy people across ages. Alongside a J-beta primer mix, a sample-barcoded 5' primer served in a second PCR lasting about 6 to 12 cycles. TCRdb fed the 5' RACE reads into MiXCR, producing one record per CDR3 protein. The table shows over a million distinct CDR3 sequences, with around two fifths occurring only once. Specimen: blood. The clonotype comes from a woman in her late teens or twenties in good health.

The CDR3 region has the DNA TGCAGTGCTCCGAAACCAACTAATGAAAAACTGTTTTTT. Protein product: CSAPKPTNEKLFF. This rearrangement joins TRBV20-1 to TRBJ1-4; D call uncertain. Trimming took 5 bases from V and 0 from J, leaving 7 bases between them. Per the germline V gene, CDR1 is DFQATT and CDR2 is SNEGSKA (reference sequence). This CDR3 spans 13 amino acids.